The rows below give T cell receptor beta chains drawn from one sample of a study of T cell changes during pregnancy in multiple sclerosis. Libraries were prepared by immunoSEQ multiplex PCR; TCRdb keeps only in-frame clonotypes and omits some of them. Of about 83,000 clones detected, roughly 95% appear once; the ten largest clones hold 1.1%. The sample here was peripheral blood, taken in the second trimester of pregnancy. All receptors derive from a female donor with multiple sclerosis, enrolled in a pregnancy study. The CDR3 runs from the conserved cysteine through the conserved F or W. Fields, in order: CDR3 length, V gene, D gene, clone size, J gene, CDR3 protein, CDR3 DNA. D genes are given only for firm matches. Only some rows state a clone size, as once, few, many or a class for expanded clones.

16	TRBV9	TRBD1	once	TRBJ1-3	CASSETGTFSGNTIYF	TGTGCCAGCAGCGAGACAGGGACCTTCTCTGGAAACACCATATATTTT
14	TRBV5-1	TRBD2	.	TRBJ2-3	CASTGLAGTDTQYF	TGCGCCAGCACTGGACTAGCTGGGACAGATACGCAGTATTTT
14	TRBV19	.	.	TRBJ1-1	CASSLEGVYTEAFF	TGTGCCAGTAGTTTGGAGGGTGTTTACACTGAAGCTTTCTTT
15	TRBV13	.	.	TRBJ1-1	CASSYDRDMNTEAFF	TGTGCCAGCAGCTACGATAGAGATATGAACACTGAAGCTTTCTTT
12	TRBV29-1	TRBD2	.	TRBJ2-1	CSGLWGGGEQFF	TGCAGCGGGCTCTGGGGCGGGGGTGAGCAGTTCTTC
15	TRBV9	.	.	TRBJ1-4	CASSVGPGAKEKLFF	TGTGCCAGCAGCGTAGGCCCTGGGGCAAAGGAAAAACTGTTTTTT
12	TRBV5-8	TRBD1	.	TRBJ2-5	CASRQGGETQYF	TGTGCCAGCCGACAGGGGGGGGAGACCCAGTACTTC
13	TRBV5-6	.	.	TRBJ2-7	CASSPSDSYEQYF	TGTGCCAGCAGCCCTTCAGACTCCTACGAGCAGTACTTC
16	TRBV5-1	TRBD2	.	TRBJ2-7	CASSSLPGGRAYEQYF	TGCGCCAGCAGCTCCCTTCCGGGCGGGAGGGCCTACGAGCAGTACTTC
14	TRBV7-9	TRBD1	once	TRBJ2-3	CASSHTGGTDTQYF	TGTGCCAGCAGCCATACAGGGGGGACAGATACGCAGTATTTT
15	TRBV7-8	.	few	TRBJ2-3	CASSLESGYGDTQYF	TGTGCCAGCAGCCTAGAATCAGGGTATGGAGATACGCAGTATTTT
15	TRBV7-3	TRBD2	.	TRBJ2-3	CASSLSGRVTDTQYF	TGTGCCAGCAGCTTAAGTGGGAGGGTAACAGATACGCAGTATTTT
14	TRBV27	.	.	TRBJ1-2	CASALAGSNYGYTF	TGTGCCAGCGCTTTGGCAGGGTCTAACTATGGCTACACCTTC
16	TRBV4-1	TRBD1	.	TRBJ2-7	CASSQTPGQGTYEQYF	TGCGCCAGCAGCCAAACCCCGGGACAGGGGACCTACGAGCAGTACTTC
15	TRBV19	TRBD1	.	TRBJ1-1	CASNPHRGTTTEAFF	TGTGCCAGTAATCCACACAGGGGGACGACCACTGAAGCTTTCTTT
13	TRBV29-1	TRBD1	.	TRBJ1-2	CSVQRGQGTDYTF	TGCAGCGTCCAAAGGGGGCAGGGGACCGACTACACCTTC
15	TRBV12-5	.	.	TRBJ1-5	CASGAWQGNDQPQHF	TGTGCTAGTGGCGCCTGGCAGGGGAATGACCAGCCCCAGCATTTT
15	TRBV2	TRBD1	.	TRBJ1-1	CASSEYRGGNTEAFF	TGTGCCAGCAGTGAGTACAGGGGAGGGAACACTGAAGCTTTCTTT
17	TRBV19	TRBD2	.	TRBJ2-1	CASSIGWLRGRRNEQFF	TGTGCCAGTAGTATAGGGTGGCTCCGCGGGAGACGCAATGAGCAGTTCTTC
16	TRBV10-3	.	.	TRBJ2-3	CAISEGALGGTDTQYF	TGTGCCATCAGTGAAGGGGCACTTGGGGGCACAGATACGCAGTATTTT
17	TRBV9	TRBD2	.	TRBJ2-2	CASSVAVASGRAGELFF	TGTGCCAGCAGCGTAGCTGTGGCTAGCGGGAGGGCCGGGGAGCTGTTTTTT
16	TRBV5-1	TRBD2	.	TRBJ2-1	CASSTESSGGYNEQFF	TGCGCCAGCAGCACAGAATCTAGCGGGGGGTACAATGAGCAGTTCTTC
17	TRBV2	.	.	TRBJ1-1	CASSDPHNEDRNTEAFF	TGTGCCAGCAGTGATCCCCACAATGAGGACAGGAACACTGAAGCTTTCTTT
15	TRBV7-2	TRBD1	.	TRBJ2-7	CASSLEGTGSYEQYF	TGTGCCAGCAGCTTAGAAGGGACAGGGAGCTACGAGCAGTACTTC
14	TRBV29-1	.	.	TRBJ2-1	CSVVQGGIYNEQFF	TGCAGCGTTGTTCAGGGTGGTATCTACAATGAGCAGTTCTTC
14	TRBV10-1	TRBD1	.	TRBJ2-7	CASERTGDPYEQYF	TGCGCCAGCGAGAGGACAGGTGATCCCTACGAGCAGTACTTC
16	TRBV21-1	.	.	TRBJ2-5	CASSKVEREGRETQYF	TGTGCCAGCAGCAAAGTAGAGCGGGAGGGCCGGGAGACCCAGTACTTC
14	TRBV28	TRBD1	.	TRBJ2-7	CASSLGTGVLKQYF	TGTGCCAGCAGTTTGGGGACAGGGGTTCTTAAGCAGTACTTC
14	TRBV10-3	TRBD2	.	TRBJ2-1	CAIRTSSPGNEQFF	TGTGCCATCAGGACTAGCTCCCCAGGGAATGAGCAGTTCTTC
15	TRBV7-6	.	.	TRBJ2-7	CASSLEGTPTYEQYF	TGTGCCAGCAGCTTAGAGGGGACACCGACCTACGAGCAGTACTTC
14	TRBV9	TRBD1	few	TRBJ1-2	CASRGQGSRYGYTF	TGTGCCAGCAGGGGACAGGGGTCACGCTATGGCTACACCTTC